This TCR beta chain was found in a study of T cell changes during pregnancy in multiple sclerosis (dated by TCRdb to 2018 to 2020). Looking at the study overall: Changes in the T cell repertoire over the course of pregnancy were examined in this study in women with multiple sclerosis.

Details on this clone: The target of this receptor is not known. Base qualities are not at hand, and no much larger clone is one base apart.

Libraries were constructed by the immunoSEQ multiplex PCR assay. TCRdb took over this immuneACCESS table, retaining in-frame rearrangements with V and J assigned. Such tables are incomplete; in checked studies, under half of the missing clones stem from an unresolved V gene, and the remainder is unexplained. This sample holds about 120,000 clones; roughly 92% were observed only once. The ten largest clonotypes hold approximately 6.3% of the sample. The clonotype originates from a female donor with multiple sclerosis, enrolled in a pregnancy study. The sample was peripheral blood, taken before pregnancy.

The CDR3 in this case is CASSLGTGRANTEAFF. In nucleotide form, the sequence is TGCGCCAGCAGCTTAGGGACAGGGAGGGCGAACACTGAAGCTTTCTTT. The V and J genes are TRBV5-1 and TRBJ1-1, and 9 junctional nucleotides match TRBD1. Including cysteine and phenylalanine, the CDR3 has 16 amino acids. The sequence is cut down to CDR3 DNA, 48 bases in frame from base 1. The germline V end is reduced by 2 bases and the J end by 1 base; junction bases left unmatched: 6. According to the germline V gene, CDR1 reads SGHRS and CDR2 reads YFSETQ.